Presented here are 15 T cell receptor beta chains from one specimen sequenced in a study of blood T cell repertoires in COVID-19. Assay: immunoSEQ multiplex PCR; the TCRdb copy retains only in-frame clones and omits some. The sample contains about 270,000 clones, approximately 77% of which appear only once. The sequencing input was peripheral blood. These receptors all stem from a woman between 18 and 30 years old with acute or convalescent COVID-19.

As DNA, the CDR3 is TGTGCCAGCGCGACAGACCCCAAAGAGACCCAGTACTTC. It yields the protein CASATDPKETQYF. The chain is built from TRBV27 and TRBJ2-5, with D maybe TRBD1 (5 bases). Trimming pared 8 bases from V and 3 bases from J, leaving 13 bases between. Germline lookup yields CDR1 MNHEY and CDR2 SMNVEV (reference sequence). The CDR3 sequence is 13 residues long.

V usage is TRBV5-5 and J usage is TRBJ2-1; 12 nucleotides line up with TRBD2. Germline V gene data show CDR1 as SGHKS and CDR2 as YYEKEE (reference sequence). CDR3 length equals 19 residues. With V trimmed by 1 base and J by 9 bases, 17 bases remained unmatched. CDR3 in DNA: TGTGCCAGCAGCTTGATGGTACTAGCGGGAGGAAGGGCCTGGGGTGAGCAGTTCTTC. Protein product: CASSLMVLAGGRAWGEQFF.

As regards this clone: This sample includes further DNA sequences coding for the same CDR3. J is TRBJ2-2 and V is TRBV6-5; 9 bases are a match to TRBD1. CDR3 length: 16 residues. Per the germline V gene, CDR1 is MNHEY and CDR2 is SVGAGI. J gave up 1 base and V 2 bases, and 2 bases lay outside the gene matches. As DNA, the CDR3 is TGTGCCAGCAGTTACCAGGGACAGGGGAACACCGGGGAGCTGTTTTTT. Amino acids: CASSYQGQGNTGELFF.

The rearrangement links TRBV19 to TRBJ2-3; possibly TRBD2 for D (5 bases). The CDR3 covers 15 residues. Per germline, CDR1 LNHDA and CDR2 SQIVND (reference sequence). The V gene lost 3 bases and the J gene lost 2 bases, with 12 bases spanning the gap. This chain's CDR3 is CASSIPGKITDTQYF. The DNA of the CDR3 is TGTGCCAGTAGTATTCCCGGGAAGATCACAGATACGCAGTATTTT. The variable domain in full, with the rest retrieved from reference TRBV19 and TRBJ2-3, is DGGITQSPKYLFRKEGQNVTLSCEQNLNHDAMYWYRQDPGQGLRLIYYSQIVNDFQKGDIAEGYSVSREKKESFPLTVTSAQKNPTAFYLCASSIPGKITDTQYFGPGTRLTVL.

A few counts support this clone. V and J are TRBV18 and TRBJ2-7; possibly TRBD1 for D (6 bases). The CDR3 loop spans 13 amino acids. The V end lost 3 bases, the J end lost 6 bases, and 12 bases lay between the germline ends. The V gene's germline CDR1 is KGHSH and CDR2 LQKENI. The CDR3: CASSPKQGIEQYF. The CDR3 DNA reads TGTGCCAGCTCACCTAAACAGGGCATCGAGCAGTACTTC.

V usage is TRBV7-9 and J usage is TRBJ1-2; 7 bases map to TRBD1. Trimming took 5 bases from V and 9 from J; bases not matched to a gene: 6. The CDR3 has 12 amino acids. Germline V CDR1 and CDR2: SEHNR, FQNEAQ (reference sequence). The CDR3 DNA is TGTGCCAGCAGCGGGAACAGGGGTAGCTACACCTTC. Its protein product is CASSGNRGSYTF.

The chain couples TRBV5-1 to TRBJ1-1; D is ambiguous. The CDR3 has 13 residues. Germline V gives CDR1 SGHRS, CDR2 YFSETQ. Deletions cut 5 bases from V and 4 bases from J, with 12 bases between. The CDR3 DNA sequence: TGCGCCAGCAGGCCCCCAGGTTTCACTGAAGCTTTCTTT. Residues: CASRPPGFTEAFF. Using reference TRBV5-1 and TRBJ1-1 for the parts outside the CDR3, the full variable domain is KAGVTQTPRYLIKTRGQQVTLSCSPISGHRSVSWYQQTPGQGLQFLFEYFSETQRNKGNFPGRFSGRQFSNSRSEMNVSTLELGDSALYLCASRPPGFTEAFFGQGTRLTVV.

The gene calls are TRBV7-3 and TRBJ2-1; 8 bases align to TRBD2. CDR1 SGHTA and CDR2 FQGTGA come from the germline V gene. This CDR3 has 18 amino acids. V was pared by 1 base and J by 6 bases, with 14 bases of the junction left unmatched. As DNA, the CDR3 is TGTGCCAGCAGCTTAAGGACCCGGGGGCTAGCGGGTCTCAATGAGCAGTTCTTC. This gives the protein CASSLRTRGLAGLNEQFF.

The rearrangement joins TRBV19 to TRBJ1-2, with TRBD1 matching over 8 bases. The V segment lost 7 bases and the J segment 4 bases; nucleotides outside the gene matches: 8. The CDR3 is made up of 14 amino acids. The V gene's germline CDR1 is LNHDA and CDR2 SQIVND (reference sequence). CDR3 loop: CASTLGQGSYGYTF. The CDR3 DNA sequence: TGTGCCAGTACCCTAGGACAGGGAAGCTATGGCTACACCTTC.

A single count supports this clone. V gene TRBV4-1 combines with J gene TRBJ2-7; 10 bases agree with TRBD2. Germline V lookup: CDR1 MGHRA, CDR2 YSYEKL. After removal of 0 bases from V and 4 bases from J, the junction contained 6 bases not matched to a gene. The CDR3 sequence is 16 residues long. CDR3 loop: CASSQEGTSATYEQYF. The CDR3 bases are TGCGCCAGCAGCCAAGAAGGGACTAGCGCCACATACGAGCAGTACTTC.

The chain combines TRBV4-3 with TRBJ1-5, with 9 bases fitting TRBD1. Germline trimming cut 4 bases from V and 3 bases from J; bases unmatched to any gene: 4. This CDR3 has 15 residues. The germline gives CDR1 LGHNA, CDR2 YSLEER. DNA of the CDR3: TGCGCCAGCAGCCGCGGGACAGGGAACAATCAGCCCCAGCATTTT. It specifies CASSRGTGNNQPQHF.

The V call is TRBV4-2, the J call TRBJ1-1; 9 bases align to TRBD1. V gave up 4 bases and J gave up 4 bases; unmatched junction bases: 16. The CDR3 extends over 18 amino acids. Germline V gene sequence: CDR1 LGHNA, CDR2 YNFKEQ. CDR3 sequence: CASSRIWTGALGSTEAFF. CDR3 coding DNA: TGTGCCAGCAGCCGGATTTGGACAGGGGCGTTGGGGAGCACTGAAGCTTTCTTT.

The DNA for the CDR3 is TGTGCCAGCAGCTTAGGCGGGACTACAGCCTACGAGCAGTACTTC. Its translation is CASSLGGTTAYEQYF. This rearrangement joins TRBV7-6 to TRBJ2-7, with 7 bases lining up with TRBD2. Trimming removed 1 base from V and 2 bases from J; junction bases left unmatched: 5. Looked up from germline, CDR1 is SGHVS and CDR2 is FNYEAQ. The CDR3 contains 15 residues.

The chain is built from TRBV10-3 and TRBJ2-5; D is perhaps TRBD2 (6 bases). Germline CDR1 is ENHRY and CDR2 is SYGVKD. The ends were cut back, 2 bases at V and 5 bases at J, with 9 bases in the middle. This CDR3 is built from 13 residues. The CDR3 loop reads CAISERERETQYF. The CDR3 DNA reads TGTGCCATCAGTGAGCGGGAGCGGGAGACCCAGTACTTC.

The gene calls are TRBV2 and TRBJ2-7, with D possibly matching TRBD1 (5 bases). Germline V gene sequence: CDR1 SNHLY, CDR2 FYNNEI. The CDR3 is 14 amino acids. V was trimmed by 5 bases and J by 5 bases, leaving 16 bases between them. CDR3 residues: CASSLGQDENEQYF. In DNA form, the CDR3 reads TGTGCCAGCAGTTTAGGACAAGACGAGAACGAGCAGTACTTC.